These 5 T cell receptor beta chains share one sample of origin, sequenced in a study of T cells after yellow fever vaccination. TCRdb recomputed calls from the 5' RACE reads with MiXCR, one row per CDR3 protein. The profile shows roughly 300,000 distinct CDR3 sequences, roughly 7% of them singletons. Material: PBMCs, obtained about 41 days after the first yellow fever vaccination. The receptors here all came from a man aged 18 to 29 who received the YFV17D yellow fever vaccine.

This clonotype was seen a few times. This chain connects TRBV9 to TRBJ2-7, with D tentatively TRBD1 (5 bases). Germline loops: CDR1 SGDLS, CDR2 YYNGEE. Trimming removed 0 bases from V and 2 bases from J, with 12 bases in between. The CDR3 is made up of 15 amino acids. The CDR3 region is CASSVELGPTYEQYF. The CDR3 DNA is TGTGCCAGCAGCGTAGAACTGGGGCCAACCTACGAGCAGTACTTC.

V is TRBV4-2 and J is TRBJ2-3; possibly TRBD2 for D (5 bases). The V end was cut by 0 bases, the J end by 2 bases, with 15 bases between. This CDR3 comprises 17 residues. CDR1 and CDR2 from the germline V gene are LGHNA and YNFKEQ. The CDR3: CASSQDPSPPNTDTQYF. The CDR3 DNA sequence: TGTGCCAGCAGCCAAGATCCTAGCCCGCCAAACACAGATACGCAGTATTTT.

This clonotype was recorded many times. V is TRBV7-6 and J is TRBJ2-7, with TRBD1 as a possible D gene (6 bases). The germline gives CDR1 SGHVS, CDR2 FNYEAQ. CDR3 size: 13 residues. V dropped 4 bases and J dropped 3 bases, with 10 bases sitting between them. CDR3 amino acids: CASSSYRDYEQYF. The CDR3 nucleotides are TGTGCCAGCAGCTCATACAGGGACTACGAGCAGTACTTC.

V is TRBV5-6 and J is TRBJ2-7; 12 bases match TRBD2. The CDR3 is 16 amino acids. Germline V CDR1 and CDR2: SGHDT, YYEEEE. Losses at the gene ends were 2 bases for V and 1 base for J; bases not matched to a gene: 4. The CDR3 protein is CASSFPGLAGSYEQYF. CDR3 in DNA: TGTGCCAGCAGCTTCCCCGGACTAGCGGGGTCCTACGAGCAGTACTTC.

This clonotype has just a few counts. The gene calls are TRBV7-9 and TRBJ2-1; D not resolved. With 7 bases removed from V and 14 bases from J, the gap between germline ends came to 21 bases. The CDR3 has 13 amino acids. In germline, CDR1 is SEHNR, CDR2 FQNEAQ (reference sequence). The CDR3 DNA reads TGTGCCAGCACCTATCGGCCCGCCCGATCAGAGTTCTTC. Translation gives CASTYRPARSEFF.